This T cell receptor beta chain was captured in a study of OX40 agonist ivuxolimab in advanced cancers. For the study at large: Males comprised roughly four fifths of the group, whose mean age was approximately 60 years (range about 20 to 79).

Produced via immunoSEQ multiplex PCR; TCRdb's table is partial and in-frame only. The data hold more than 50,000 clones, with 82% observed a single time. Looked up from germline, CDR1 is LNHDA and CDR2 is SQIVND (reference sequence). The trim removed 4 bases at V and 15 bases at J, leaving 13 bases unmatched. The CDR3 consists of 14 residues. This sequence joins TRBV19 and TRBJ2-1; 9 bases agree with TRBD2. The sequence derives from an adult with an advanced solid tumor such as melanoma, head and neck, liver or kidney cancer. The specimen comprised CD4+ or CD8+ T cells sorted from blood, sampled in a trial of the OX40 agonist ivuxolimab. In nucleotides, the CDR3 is TGTGCCAGTAGTACCGGACTAGCGACCCCCCTTCTGTTCTTC. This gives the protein CASSTGLATPLLFF.